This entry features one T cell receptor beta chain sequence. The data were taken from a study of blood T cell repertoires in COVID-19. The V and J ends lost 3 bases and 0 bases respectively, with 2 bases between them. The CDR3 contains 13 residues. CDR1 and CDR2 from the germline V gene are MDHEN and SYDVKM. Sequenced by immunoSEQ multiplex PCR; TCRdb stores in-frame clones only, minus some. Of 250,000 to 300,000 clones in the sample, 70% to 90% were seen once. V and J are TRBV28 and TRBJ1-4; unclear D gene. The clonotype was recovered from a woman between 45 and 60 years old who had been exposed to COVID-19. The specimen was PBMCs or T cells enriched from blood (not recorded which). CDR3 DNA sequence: TGTGCCAGCAGTTTCGCAACTAATGAAAAACTGTTTTTT. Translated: CASSFATNEKLFF.